The T cell receptor (beta chain) under discussion was sequenced for a study of blood T cell repertoires in COVID-19. Study as a whole: Researchers got acute and convalescent COVID-19 samples from the United States, Italy and Spain.

CDR1 and CDR2 from the germline V gene are KGHDR and SFDVKD. The CDR3 extends over 15 amino acids. Trimming removed 3 bases at V and 5 bases at J, with 12 bases between. TCRdb's table, derived via immunoSEQ multiplex PCR, lists solely in-frame clones and lacks some. The data show roughly 80,000 clones, with approximately 88% seen just once and 6% to 7.5% held by the top ten. V and J are TRBV24-1 and TRBJ2-2; a weak D match, TRBD2 (6 bases). This sequence was found in a woman at least 80 years old with acute or convalescent COVID-19. The source material was peripheral blood. CDR3 sequence: CATSDRDSPTGELFF. The CDR3 region has the DNA TGTGCCACCAGTGATCGGGACTCGCCAACCGGGGAGCTGTTTTTT.